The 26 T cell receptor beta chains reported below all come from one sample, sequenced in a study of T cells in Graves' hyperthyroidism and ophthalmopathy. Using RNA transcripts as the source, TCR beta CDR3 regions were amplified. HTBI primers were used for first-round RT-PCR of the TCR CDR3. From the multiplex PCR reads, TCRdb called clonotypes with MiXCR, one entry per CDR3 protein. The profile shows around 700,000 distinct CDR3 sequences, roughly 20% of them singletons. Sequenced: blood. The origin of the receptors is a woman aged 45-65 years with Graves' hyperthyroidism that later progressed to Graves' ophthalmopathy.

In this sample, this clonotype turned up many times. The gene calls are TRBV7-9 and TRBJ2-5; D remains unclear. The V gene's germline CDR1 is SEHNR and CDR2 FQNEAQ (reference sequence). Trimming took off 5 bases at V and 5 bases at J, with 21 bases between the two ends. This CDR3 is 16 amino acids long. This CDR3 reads CASSDIPLGLNETQYF. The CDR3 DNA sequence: TGTGCCAGCAGCGATATACCTTTGGGTTTGAACGAGACCCAGTACTTC.

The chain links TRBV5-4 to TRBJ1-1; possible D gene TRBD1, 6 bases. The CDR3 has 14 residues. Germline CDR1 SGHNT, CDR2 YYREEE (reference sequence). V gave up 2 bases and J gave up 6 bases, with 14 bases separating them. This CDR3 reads CASSFGGPRAEAFF. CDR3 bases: TGTGCCAGCAGCTTCGGGGGGCCGAGGGCTGAAGCTTTCTTT.

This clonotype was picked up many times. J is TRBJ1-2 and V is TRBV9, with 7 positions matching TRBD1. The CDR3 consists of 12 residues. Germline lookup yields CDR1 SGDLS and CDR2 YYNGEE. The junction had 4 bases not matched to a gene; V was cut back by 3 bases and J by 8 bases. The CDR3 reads CASSATGDGYTF. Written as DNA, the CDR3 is TGTGCCAGCAGCGCCACAGGGGACGGCTACACCTTC.

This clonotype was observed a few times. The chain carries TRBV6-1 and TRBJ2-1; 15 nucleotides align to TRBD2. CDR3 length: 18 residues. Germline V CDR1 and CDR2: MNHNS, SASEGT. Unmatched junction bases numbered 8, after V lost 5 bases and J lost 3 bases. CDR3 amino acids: CASSSPGLAGGYYNEQFF. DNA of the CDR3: TGTGCCAGCAGTAGCCCGGGACTAGCGGGGGGATACTACAATGAGCAGTTCTTC.

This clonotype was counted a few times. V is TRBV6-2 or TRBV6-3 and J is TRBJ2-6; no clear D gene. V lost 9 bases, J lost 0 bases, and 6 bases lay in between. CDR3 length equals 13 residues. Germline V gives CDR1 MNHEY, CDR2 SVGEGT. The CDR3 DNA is TGTGCCAGTGCCGCCTCTGGGGCCAACGTCCTGACTTTC. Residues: CASAASGANVLTF.

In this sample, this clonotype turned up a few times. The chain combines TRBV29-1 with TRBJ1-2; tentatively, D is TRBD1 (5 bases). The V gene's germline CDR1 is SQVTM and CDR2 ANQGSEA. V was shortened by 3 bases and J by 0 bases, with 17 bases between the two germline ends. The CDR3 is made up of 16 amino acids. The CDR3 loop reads CSVDAWGDLANYGYTF. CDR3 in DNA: TGCAGCGTTGATGCGTGGGGGGATTTAGCTAACTATGGCTACACCTTC.

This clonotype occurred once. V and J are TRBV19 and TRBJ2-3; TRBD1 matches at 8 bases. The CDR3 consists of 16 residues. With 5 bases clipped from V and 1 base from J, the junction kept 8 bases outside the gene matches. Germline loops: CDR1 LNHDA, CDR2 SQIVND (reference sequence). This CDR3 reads CASSLTTGQGTDTQYF. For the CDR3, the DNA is TGTGCCAGTAGTCTCACGACGGGACAGGGCACAGATACGCAGTATTTT.

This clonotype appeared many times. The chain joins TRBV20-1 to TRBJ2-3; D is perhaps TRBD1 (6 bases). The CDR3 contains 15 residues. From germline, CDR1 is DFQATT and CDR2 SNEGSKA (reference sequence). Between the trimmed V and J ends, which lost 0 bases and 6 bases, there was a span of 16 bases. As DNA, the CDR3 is TGCAGTGCTAGAGATCACCGGACAGCCGTTGATACGCAGTATTTT. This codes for CSARDHRTAVDTQYF.

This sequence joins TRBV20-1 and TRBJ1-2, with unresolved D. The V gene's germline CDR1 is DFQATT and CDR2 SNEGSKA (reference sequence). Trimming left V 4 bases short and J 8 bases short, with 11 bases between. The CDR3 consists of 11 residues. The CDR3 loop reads CSATSQSGYTF. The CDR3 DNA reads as TGCAGTGCTACTAGCCAGTCCGGCTACACCTTC.

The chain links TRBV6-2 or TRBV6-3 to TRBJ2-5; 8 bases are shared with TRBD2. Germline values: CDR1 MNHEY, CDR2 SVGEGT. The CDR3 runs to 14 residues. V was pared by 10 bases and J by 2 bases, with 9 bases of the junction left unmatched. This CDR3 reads CATYEAGGQETQYF. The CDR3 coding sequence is TGTGCCACCTACGAGGCGGGGGGTCAAGAGACCCAGTACTTC.

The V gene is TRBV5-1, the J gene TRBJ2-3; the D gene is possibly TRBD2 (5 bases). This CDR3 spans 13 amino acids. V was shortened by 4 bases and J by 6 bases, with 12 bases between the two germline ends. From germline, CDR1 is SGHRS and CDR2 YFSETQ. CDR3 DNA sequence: TGCGCCAGCAGCCCCAACGCGGGTGATACGCAGTATTTT. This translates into CASSPNAGDTQYF.

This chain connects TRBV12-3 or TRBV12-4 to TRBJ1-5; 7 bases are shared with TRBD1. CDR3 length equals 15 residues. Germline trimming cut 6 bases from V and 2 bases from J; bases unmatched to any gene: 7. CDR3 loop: CASRSQGVGNQPQHF. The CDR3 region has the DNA TGTGCCAGCAGAAGCCAGGGGGTTGGCAATCAGCCCCAGCATTTT.

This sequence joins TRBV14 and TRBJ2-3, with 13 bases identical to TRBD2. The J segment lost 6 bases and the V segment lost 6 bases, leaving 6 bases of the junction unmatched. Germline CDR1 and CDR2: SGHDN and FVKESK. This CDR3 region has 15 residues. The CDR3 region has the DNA TGTGCCAGCAGGACTAGCGGGGGGAAATCGGATACGCAGTATTTT. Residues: CASRTSGGKSDTQYF.

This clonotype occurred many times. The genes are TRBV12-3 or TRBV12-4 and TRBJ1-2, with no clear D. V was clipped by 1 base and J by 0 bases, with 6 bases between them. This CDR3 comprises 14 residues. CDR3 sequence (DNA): TGTGCCAGCAGTTTAGAAGCGACTAACTATGGCTACACCTTC. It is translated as CASSLEATNYGYTF.

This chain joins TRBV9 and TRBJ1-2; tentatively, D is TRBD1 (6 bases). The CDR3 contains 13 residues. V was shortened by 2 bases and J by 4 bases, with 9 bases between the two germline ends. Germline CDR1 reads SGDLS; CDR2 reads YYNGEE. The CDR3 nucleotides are TGTGCCAGCAGCGTTGAGGACAGCTATGGCTACACCTTC. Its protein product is CASSVEDSYGYTF. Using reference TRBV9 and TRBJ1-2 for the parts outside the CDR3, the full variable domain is DSGVTQTPKHLITATGQRVTLRCSPRSGDLSVYWYQQSLDQGLQFLIQYYNGEERAKGNILERFSAQQFPDLHSELNLSSLELGDSALYFCASSVEDSYGYTFGSGTRLTVV.

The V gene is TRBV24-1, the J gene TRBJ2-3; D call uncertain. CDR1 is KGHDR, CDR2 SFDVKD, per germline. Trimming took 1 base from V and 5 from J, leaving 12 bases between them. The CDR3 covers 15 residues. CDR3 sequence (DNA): TGTGCCACCAGTGATTTAGGTCCTAAAGGAGATACGCAGTATTTT. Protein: CATSDLGPKGDTQYF.

The CDR3 coding sequence is TGTGCCAGCAGCGTAGATTCTTGGGGACAGGGAGCCGGGGAGCTGTTTTTT. This encodes CASSVDSWGQGAGELFF. This rearrangement joins TRBV9 to TRBJ2-2, with 9 positions matching TRBD1. V shed 0 bases and J 6 bases; nucleotides not matched to a gene: 9. Germline V lookup: CDR1 SGDLS, CDR2 YYNGEE. The CDR3 loop spans 17 amino acids.

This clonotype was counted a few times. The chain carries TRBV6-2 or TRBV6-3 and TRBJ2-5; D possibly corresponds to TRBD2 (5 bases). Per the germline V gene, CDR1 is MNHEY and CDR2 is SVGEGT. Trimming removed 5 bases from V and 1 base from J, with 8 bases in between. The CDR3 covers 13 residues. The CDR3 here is CASSTRIQETQYF. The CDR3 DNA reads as TGTGCCAGCAGTACTAGAATCCAAGAGACCCAGTACTTC.

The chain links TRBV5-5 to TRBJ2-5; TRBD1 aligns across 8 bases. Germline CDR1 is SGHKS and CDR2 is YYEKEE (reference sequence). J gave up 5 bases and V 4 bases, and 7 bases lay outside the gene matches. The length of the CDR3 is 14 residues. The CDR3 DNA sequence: TGTGCCAGCAGCCGTCCAGGGGGCGCGGAGACCCAGTACTTC. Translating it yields CASSRPGGAETQYF.

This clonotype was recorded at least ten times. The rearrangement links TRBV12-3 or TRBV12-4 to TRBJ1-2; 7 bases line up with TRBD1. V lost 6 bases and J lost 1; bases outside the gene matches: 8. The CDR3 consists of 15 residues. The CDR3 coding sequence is TGTGCCAGCAGCCCAAGGAACAGGGGTAACTATGGCTACACCTTC. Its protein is CASSPRNRGNYGYTF.

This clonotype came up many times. The CDR3 DNA follows: TGTGCCAGCAGCGGAATCGGCCAGGGAGTCTCCGAGCAGTACTTC. Protein: CASSGIGQGVSEQYF. V gene TRBV27 combines with J gene TRBJ2-7; either TRBD1 or TRBD2 may supply D (5 bases each). The CDR3 length is 15 residues. CDR1 is MNHEY, CDR2 SMNVEV, per germline (reference sequence). V dropped 6 bases and J dropped 6 bases, with 21 bases sitting between them.

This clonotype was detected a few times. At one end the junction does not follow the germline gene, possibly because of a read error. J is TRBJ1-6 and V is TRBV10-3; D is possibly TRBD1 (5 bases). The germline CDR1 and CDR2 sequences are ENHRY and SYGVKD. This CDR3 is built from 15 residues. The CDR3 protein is CASSYQGGENSPLHF. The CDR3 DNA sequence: TGTGCCAGCAGTTATCAGGGCGGGGAGAATTCACCCCTCCACTTT.

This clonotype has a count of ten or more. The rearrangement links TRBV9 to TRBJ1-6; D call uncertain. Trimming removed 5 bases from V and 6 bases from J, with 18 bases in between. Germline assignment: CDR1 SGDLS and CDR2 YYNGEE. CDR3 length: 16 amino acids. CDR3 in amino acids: CASRDDRDMGNSPLHF. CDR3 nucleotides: TGTGCCAGCAGGGATGATAGGGATATGGGTAATTCACCCCTCCACTTT.

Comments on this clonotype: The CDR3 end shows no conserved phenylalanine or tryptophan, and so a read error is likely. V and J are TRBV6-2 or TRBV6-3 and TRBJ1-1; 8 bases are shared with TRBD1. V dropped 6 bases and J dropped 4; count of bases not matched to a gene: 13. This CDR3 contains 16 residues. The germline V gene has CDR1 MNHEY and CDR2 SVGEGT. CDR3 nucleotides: TGTGCCAGCAGCTCGGACAGGGTAAAGGGGAGCACTGAAGCTTTCCTT. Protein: CASSSDRVKGSTEAFL.

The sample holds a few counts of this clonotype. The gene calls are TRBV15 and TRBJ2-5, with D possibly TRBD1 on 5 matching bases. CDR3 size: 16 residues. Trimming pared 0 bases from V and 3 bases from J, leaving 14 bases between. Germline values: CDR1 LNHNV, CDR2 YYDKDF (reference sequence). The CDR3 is CATSRDGARAEETQYF. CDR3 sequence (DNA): TGTGCCACCAGCAGAGATGGGGCCAGGGCAGAAGAGACCCAGTACTTC. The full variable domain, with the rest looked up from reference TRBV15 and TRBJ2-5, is DAMVIQNPRYQVTQFGKPVTLSCSQTLNHNVMYWYQQKSSQAPKLLFHYYDKDFNNEADTPDNFQSRRPNTSFCFLDIRSPGLGDTAMYLCATSRDGARAEETQYFGPGTRLLVL.

This CDR3 reads CASKRTVNTEAFF. The DNA for the CDR3 is TGTGCCAGCAAAAGGACAGTGAACACTGAAGCTTTCTTT. J is TRBJ1-1 and V is TRBV6-4; D perhaps matches TRBD1 (6 bases). This CDR3 is 13 amino acids long. The germline gives CDR1 MRHNA, CDR2 SNTAGT. Trimming removed 7 bases at V and 0 bases at J, with 9 bases between.